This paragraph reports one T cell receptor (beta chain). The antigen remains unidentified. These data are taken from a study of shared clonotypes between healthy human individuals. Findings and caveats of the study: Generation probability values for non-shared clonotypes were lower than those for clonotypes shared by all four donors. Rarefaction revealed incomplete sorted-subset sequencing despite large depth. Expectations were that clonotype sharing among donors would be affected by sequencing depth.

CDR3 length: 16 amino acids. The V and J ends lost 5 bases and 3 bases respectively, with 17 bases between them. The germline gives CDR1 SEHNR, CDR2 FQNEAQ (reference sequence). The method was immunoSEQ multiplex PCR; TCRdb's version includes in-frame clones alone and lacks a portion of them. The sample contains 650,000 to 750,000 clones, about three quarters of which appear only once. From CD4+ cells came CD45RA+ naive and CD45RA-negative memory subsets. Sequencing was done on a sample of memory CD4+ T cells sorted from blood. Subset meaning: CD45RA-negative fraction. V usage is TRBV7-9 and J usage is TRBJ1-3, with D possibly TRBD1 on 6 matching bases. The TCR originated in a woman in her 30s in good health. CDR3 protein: CASSLSLGGGGNTIYF. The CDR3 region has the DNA TGTGCCAGCAGCCTTTCTTTGGGGGGCGGTGGAAACACCATATATTTT.